This T cell receptor beta chain was sequenced in a study of blood T cell repertoires in COVID-19. TCRdb's table, derived via immunoSEQ multiplex PCR, lists solely in-frame clones and lacks some. The table lists about 95,000 clones, 81% of them singletons, with approximately 23% in the top ten. The germline CDR1 and CDR2 sequences are MNHNS and SASEGT. V shed 1 base and J 4 bases; nucleotides not matched to a gene: 3. This CDR3 spans 15 amino acids. The genes are TRBV6-1 and TRBJ2-1; 8 bases agree with TRBD2. This clonotype originated in a man older than 75 with active or convalescent COVID-19. The sequenced sample was peripheral blood. DNA for the CDR3: TGTGCCAGCAGTGAAGTGATAGCGGGGTACAATGAGCAGTTCTTC. Translated, it gives CASSEVIAGYNEQFF.